The 16 T cell receptor beta chains below all came from one sample that was sequenced in a study of T cell changes during pregnancy in multiple sclerosis. Assay used: immunoSEQ multiplex PCR; TCRdb lists only in-frame clones, some missing. The sample shows 40,000 to 55,000 clones, about 93% of them seen only once. The sample in question was CD4+ T cells from peripheral blood mononuclear cells, obtained after pregnancy. Every receptor here comes from a female donor in good health, enrolled as a control in a pregnancy study.

This sequence joins TRBV10-1 and TRBJ2-3; 14 nucleotides align to TRBD2. From germline, CDR1 is WNHNN and CDR2 SYGVQD (reference sequence). The J segment lost 6 bases and the V segment lost 4 bases, leaving 12 bases of the junction unmatched. This CDR3 contains 18 residues. CDR3 region: CASSAGTSGGPGYDTQYF. The CDR3 nucleotides are TGCGCCAGCAGTGCGGGGACTAGCGGGGGCCCCGGGTACGATACGCAGTATTTT.

The rearrangement links TRBV2 to TRBJ2-1; TRBD1 matches at 10 bases. This CDR3 has 13 residues. The ends lost 3 bases at V and 7 bases at J; junction bases unmatched: 0. In germline, CDR1 is SNHLY, CDR2 FYNNEI. CDR3 nucleotide sequence: TGTGCCAGCAGTGAGGACAGGGGGAATGAGCAGTTCTTC. It specifies CASSEDRGNEQFF.

The V and J genes are TRBV19 and TRBJ1-4, with D perhaps matching TRBD1 (5 bases). Germline-derived CDR1 and CDR2 are LNHDA and SQIVND (reference sequence). The V and J ends lost 11 bases and 1 base respectively, with 11 bases between them. The CDR3 is 13 amino acids. The CDR3 bases are TGTGCCTCTAAAGGGGTAACTAATGAAAAACTGTTTTTT. Encoded protein: CASKGVTNEKLFF.

This rearrangement joins TRBV2 to TRBJ1-5, with D possibly matching TRBD1 (6 bases). CDR1 is SNHLY, CDR2 FYNNEI, per germline. The germline V and J ends were trimmed by 1 base and 6 bases, with 10 bases remaining between them. This CDR3 comprises 14 residues. DNA of the CDR3: TGTGCCAGCAGTGAAGGGGGGGGCCGTCAGCCCCAGCATTTT. It encodes CASSEGGGRQPQHF. Based on the CDR3 plus reference TRBV2 and TRBJ1-5, the full variable domain is EPEVTQTPSHQVTQMGQEVILRCVPISNHLYFYWYRQILGQKVEFLVSFYNNEISEKSEIFDDQFSVERPDGSNFTLKIRSTKLEDSAMYFCASSEGGGRQPQHFGDGTRLSIL.

The V gene is TRBV25-1, the J gene TRBJ2-3; the D is unclear. CDR1 is MGHDK and CDR2 is SYGVNS in the germline V gene. The CDR3 extends over 14 amino acids. V lost 4 bases to trimming and J lost 4 bases, with 12 bases between them. The CDR3 nucleotides read TGTGCCAGCAGTGTACCAGGCCCCTCAGATACGCAGTATTTT. It translates to CASSVPGPSDTQYF.

The rearrangement joins TRBV28 to TRBJ2-7, with 8 bases identical to TRBD1. The V segment lost 2 bases and the J segment 4 bases; nucleotides outside the gene matches: 7. The CDR3 has 15 amino acids. Germline CDR1 is MDHEN and CDR2 is SYDVKM. CDR3 amino acids: CASSLGRQGRYEQYF. CDR3 DNA sequence: TGTGCCAGCAGTTTAGGGCGACAGGGGAGATACGAGCAGTACTTC. Full variable domain (outside the CDR3, taken from reference TRBV28 and TRBJ2-7): DVKVTQSSRYLVKRTGEKVFLECVQDMDHENMFWYRQDPGLGLRLIYFSYDVKMKEKGDIPEGYSVSREKKERFSLILESASTNQTSMYLCASSLGRQGRYEQYFGPGTRLTVT.

The chain has TRBV5-1 and TRBJ2-3, with TRBD2 matching 8 bases. Losses at the gene ends were 5 bases for V and 3 bases for J; bases not matched to a gene: 2. The CDR3 loop spans 13 amino acids. Germline V lookup: CDR1 SGHRS, CDR2 YFSETQ. The CDR3 nucleotides read TGCGCCAGCAGTCGGGGGGGTACAGATACGCAGTATTTT. This gives the protein CASSRGGTDTQYF.

CDR3 sequence (DNA): TGTGCCAGCAGTGAGCCTTCGGGACTCGGCAATCAGCCCCAGCATTTT. Its translation is CASSEPSGLGNQPQHF. V usage is TRBV6-1 and J usage is TRBJ1-5; the D gene is possibly TRBD1 (5 bases). In germline, CDR1 is MNHNS, CDR2 SASEGT. The CDR3 totals 16 residues. Between the trimmed V and J ends, which lost 3 bases and 2 bases, there was a span of 14 bases.

The V and J genes are TRBV7-2 and TRBJ2-2; D possibly corresponds to TRBD2 (5 bases). The V gene's germline CDR1 is SGHTA and CDR2 FQGNSA. The V end was cut by 1 base, the J end by 10 bases, with 13 bases between. This CDR3 is 14 amino acids long. This chain's CDR3 is CASSLGTGRTELFF. The CDR3 DNA reads as TGTGCCAGCAGCTTAGGGACGGGGAGAACGGAGCTGTTTTTT. Variable domain in full (rest from reference TRBV7-2 and TRBJ2-2): GAGVSQSPSNKVTEKGKDVELRCDPISGHTALYWYRQSLGQGLEFLIYFQGNSAPDKSGLPSDRFSAERTGGSVSTLTIQRTQQEDSAVYLCASSLGTGRTELFFGEGSRLTVL.

The chain recombines TRBV2 with TRBJ1-1; D might be TRBD1 (6 bases). With 7 bases removed from V and 0 bases from J, the gap between germline ends came to 12 bases. Per germline, CDR1 SNHLY and CDR2 FYNNEI. This CDR3 is 14 amino acids long. CDR3 coding DNA: TGTGCCAGCAATTGGGACACCATGAACACTGAAGCTTTCTTT. Encoded protein: CASNWDTMNTEAFF.

The chain combines TRBV25-1 with TRBJ2-3, with D perhaps TRBD2 (6 bases). V lost 7 bases and J lost 2, with 13 bases in between. There are 14 residues in the CDR3. Germline CDR1 and CDR2: MGHDK and SYGVNS. DNA for the CDR3: TGTGCCAGCACCAAAGCGGGTCCCACAGATACGCAGTATTTT. Translated, it gives CASTKAGPTDTQYF.

The chain recombines TRBV18 with TRBJ1-2; 7 bases are a match to TRBD1. Looked up from germline, CDR1 is KGHSH and CDR2 is LQKENI. The CDR3 covers 12 residues. V shed 4 bases and J 4 bases; nucleotides not matched to a gene: 0. The CDR3 spells CASSRDSYGYTF. CDR3 in DNA: TGTGCCAGCTCACGGGACAGCTATGGCTACACCTTC.

Only one count was recorded for this clone. The V call is TRBV28, the J call TRBJ2-1; maybe TRBD2 (5 bases). CDR3 size: 15 residues. Between the trimmed V and J ends, which lost 1 base and 5 bases, there was a span of 12 bases. CDR1 MDHEN and CDR2 SYDVKM come from the germline V gene. The CDR3 loop reads CASSLFGGLDNEQFF. The CDR3 bases are TGTGCCAGCAGTTTATTTGGCGGACTTGACAATGAGCAGTTCTTC.

This clone occurred once. The V gene is TRBV6-1, the J gene TRBJ2-5; 7 bases map to TRBD2. The trim removed 1 base at V and 5 bases at J, leaving 13 bases unmatched. The CDR3 runs 17 residues. Germline values: CDR1 MNHNS, CDR2 SASEGT. The CDR3: CASSEVLGTTFGETQYF. CDR3 coding DNA: TGTGCCAGCAGTGAAGTGTTGGGGACTACCTTCGGGGAGACCCAGTACTTC.

The chain carries TRBV6-5 and TRBJ1-5, with D possibly matching TRBD1 (6 bases). Trimming pared 4 bases from V and 6 bases from J, leaving 16 bases between. Germline V gene data show CDR1 as MNHEY and CDR2 as SVGAGI. The CDR3 contains 15 residues. CDR3 region: CASSSTTTGTQPQHF. The CDR3 DNA reads TGTGCCAGCAGTTCCACGACTACAGGGACTCAGCCCCAGCATTTT.

This clone was counted once. The J gene is TRBJ2-3, the V gene TRBV6-1, with 9 positions matching TRBD2. CDR1 and CDR2 (germline): MNHNS, SASEGT. The CDR3 has 17 amino acids. J gave up 5 bases and V 0 bases, and 9 bases lay outside the gene matches. Written as DNA, the CDR3 is TGTGCCAGCAGTGAAGCTGCAATAGCGGGAGTTGTAGATACGCAGTATTTT. Translated, it gives CASSEAAIAGVVDTQYF.